The present entry profiles one T cell receptor beta chain with its context. What it binds is not known. Individual cDNA molecules received unique molecular identifiers during library preparation. Each CDR3 protein gets one entry after TCRdb re-called the 5' RACE reads with MiXCR. The sample consists of about 30,000 distinct CDR3 sequences, about 5% of them appearing once. The data belong to a study of early T cells in non-severe SARS-CoV-2 infection. Study information: Chains were unpaired, as sequencing was done on bulk RNA from unsorted whole blood.

This CDR3 is 16 amino acids long. The germline gives CDR1 SGHVS, CDR2 FNYEAQ. V shed 0 bases, J shed 4 bases, and the junction held 0 bases outside the gene matches. Study-wide results and caveats: VDJdb-based matching was biased toward anti-spike CD8 responses and missed private and CD4 specificities.

J is TRBJ2-1 and V is TRBV7-6, with 13 bases aligning to TRBD2. The receptor was isolated from an adult who was a healthcare worker with PCR-confirmed SARS-CoV-2 infection or an uninfected control (not recorded which). The specimen was whole blood. In DNA, the CDR3 is TGTGCCAGCAGCTTAGCGGGACTAGCGGGGTACAATGAGCAGTTCTTC. This translates into CASSLAGLAGYNEQFF. Full variable domain (missing parts from reference TRBV7-6 and TRBJ2-1): GAGVSQSPRYKVTKRGQDVALRCDPISGHVSLYWYRQALGQGPEFLTYFNYEAQQDKSGLPNDRFSAERPEGSISTLTIQRTEQRDSAMYRCASSLAGLAGYNEQFFGPGTRLTVL.